The rows below give T cell receptor beta chains drawn from one sample of a study of blood T cell repertoires in COVID-19. Only in-frame clones appear in the TCRdb table, and some are missing; sequencing was by immunoSEQ multiplex PCR. This sample has about 220,000 clones, with roughly 89% found just once. Sequencing was carried out using PBMCs or T cells enriched from blood (not recorded which). These TCRs come from a woman aged 35 to 49 with acute COVID-19. CDR3s include the opening cysteine and the closing phenylalanine or tryptophan. A D gene is named only where the DNA matches it firmly. Expanded clones are given a class, and other clones once, few, many or no size at all.

- TRBJ2-4 - TRBV6-1 TGTGCCAGCAGTGAAGGGCCAGGACTCAAAAACATTCAGTACTTC CASSEGPGLKNIQYF
- TRBJ2-2 - TRBV3-1/TRBV3-2 TGTGCCAGCAGCCAAGAAAGAGGGAGAGGCACCGGGGAGCTGTTTTTT CASSQERGRGTGELFF
- TRBJ2-2 - TRBV6-5 TGTGCCAGCAGCCCCCAGGGCGGGGAGCTGTTTTTT CASSPQGGELFF
TRBD2 TRBJ2-1 - TRBV3-1/TRBV3-2 TGTGCCAGCAGCCAGGCGGGGGGGGATTACAATGAGCAGTTCTTC CASSQAGGDYNEQFF
- TRBJ1-2 - TRBV9 TGTGCCAGCAGCGTGACTGGGGGGGACTATGGCTACACCTTC CASSVTGGDYGYTF
TRBD1 TRBJ1-5 - TRBV6-1 TGTGCCAGCAGTGAGACGGCAGGGGGGCGCAATCAGCCCCAGCATTTT CASSETAGGRNQPQHF
- TRBJ1-1 - TRBV19 TGTGCCAGTAGTATGAGTACCGGTTTTGGCACTGAAGCTTTCTTT CASSMSTGFGTEAFF
- TRBJ2-2 - TRBV6-5 TGTGCCAGCAGCGGCACCGGGGAGCTGTTTTTT CASSGTGELFF
- TRBJ2-7 - TRBV3-1/TRBV3-2 TGTGCCAGCAGCCAAGGCCTAGGAAACGAGCAGTACTTC CASSQGLGNEQYF
- TRBJ1-1 once TRBV19 TGTGCCAGTAGTTGGGCGCCGAAAGGGAACACTGAAGCTTTCTTT CASSWAPKGNTEAFF
- TRBJ1-3 - TRBV5-1 TGCGCCAGCAGCTTGGCGCAGGCCTCTGGAAACACCATATATTTT CASSLAQASGNTIYF
- TRBJ1-1 - TRBV2 TGTGCCAGCAGTGCGGGTGGGAGCACTGAAGCTTTCTTT CASSAGGSTEAFF
- TRBJ2-1 - TRBV21-1 TGTGCCAGCAGCAAGACGCAGGGGAAGATTACTGAGCAGTTCTTC CASSKTQGKITEQFF
TRBD1 TRBJ1-1 - TRBV7-9 TGTGCCAGCAGCACCAGGACAGGTGAAGCTTTCTTT CASSTRTGEAFF
- TRBJ1-3 - TRBV5-1 TGCGCCAGCAGCTTGTCTTGGGGGCACTCTGGAAACACCATATATTTT CASSLSWGHSGNTIYF
TRBD1 TRBJ1-4 - TRBV27 TGTGCCAGCAGTTTAAATTTCCGGACAGGGCAAAGTGAAAAACTGTTTTTT CASSLNFRTGQSEKLFF
TRBD1 TRBJ2-3 - TRBV5-6 TGTGCCAGCAGCTTGCGGACAGGGGGCGCGGATACGCAGTATTTT CASSLRTGGADTQYF
- TRBJ2-1 - TRBV12-3/TRBV12-4 TGTGCCAGCAGTTCGGGGTTTGGGCAGTTCTTC CASSSGFGQFF
TRBD1 TRBJ2-6 - TRBV6-2/TRBV6-3 TGTGCCAGCAGCACAAGGGGGCGTGGGGCCAACGTCCTGACTTTC CASSTRGRGANVLTF
- TRBJ1-2 - TRBV7-2 TGTGCCAGCAGCCCCCATCAGGGTGGCTACACCTTC CASSPHQGGYTF
- TRBJ1-1 - TRBV7-2 TGTGCCAGCAGCCAGTCCGGGACTCGGCGATACGAAGCTTTCTTT CASSQSGTRRYEAFF
- TRBJ1-1 - TRBV3-1/TRBV3-2 TGTGCCAGCAGCCCCTACAGGACAGACACTGAAGCTTTCTTT CASSPYRTDTEAFF
TRBD1 TRBJ2-1 - TRBV6-5 TGTGCCAGCAGTCTGGACAGGGCAGGGGTTAATGAGCAGTTCTTC CASSLDRAGVNEQFF
- TRBJ1-4 - TRBV5-5 TGTGCCAGCAGCCCAACAGGGCTGGTTGATGAAAAACTGTTTTTT CASSPTGLVDEKLFF
- TRBJ1-1 - TRBV27 TGTGCCAGCAGTTTTAAGGAGGGGACCACTGAAGCTTTCTTT CASSFKEGTTEAFF
- TRBJ1-1 - TRBV30 TGTGCCTGGAGTGGAGGCACGAACACTGAAGCTTTCTTT CAWSGGTNTEAFF
- TRBJ2-7 few TRBV7-9 TGTGCCAGCAGCTTTAGAGGGATAACCTACGAGCAGTACTTC CASSFRGITYEQYF
TRBD1 TRBJ1-1 - TRBV9 TGTGCCAGCAGCGTAGGGGGACAGGGGCCTAAAGCTTTCTTT CASSVGGQGPKAFF
TRBD1 TRBJ1-2 - TRBV5-1 TGCGCCAGCAGCTTGACCGGACAGGCACAGGAGTCGGAAGGCTACACCTTC CASSLTGQAQESEGYTF
TRBD1 TRBJ1-5 - TRBV27 TGTGCCAGCAGTCCCTCGACAGGGGATTTAAATCAGCCCCAGCATTTT CASSPSTGDLNQPQHF
- TRBJ2-3 few TRBV30 TGTGCCTGGAGTAAGTTAGTTCTCGGCACAGATACGCAGTATTTT CAWSKLVLGTDTQYF
TRBD1 TRBJ1-2 - TRBV5-4 TGTGCCAGCAGCTTCCGACAGGGATCGGAATTAGGGTATGGCTACACCTTC CASSFRQGSELGYGYTF
- TRBJ1-4 few TRBV7-8 TGTGCCAGCAGCCGCCGCGGGGGGGGTCGGCTCGCAACTAATGAAAAACTGTTTTTT CASSRRGGGRLATNEKLFF
TRBD1 TRBJ2-1 - TRBV9 TGTGCCAGCAGCGCCGGGACAGGGGCGAGGAATGAGCAGTTCTTC CASSAGTGARNEQFF
- TRBJ1-1 - TRBV5-1 TGCGCCAGCAGTTTCGAGCAGGGGACGAACACTGAAGCTTTCTTT CASSFEQGTNTEAFF
- TRBJ1-3 - TRBV10-2 TGCGCCAGCAGTGACGGGTACTCTGGAAACACCATATATTTT CASSDGYSGNTIYF
TRBD1 TRBJ1-2 - TRBV5-1 TGCGCCAGCAGCTTGGACAGGGGCTTCTCTAACTATGGCTACACCTTC CASSLDRGFSNYGYTF
TRBD1 TRBJ2-2 - TRBV5-1 TGCGCCAGCAAGGGACAGGGTACGTGGTATGACACCGGGGAGCTGTTTTTT CASKGQGTWYDTGELFF
- TRBJ1-5 - TRBV19 TGTGCCAGTAGTCCCGCGTCGACAGGTCCGAATCAGCCCCAGCATTTT CASSPASTGPNQPQHF
- TRBJ1-1 - TRBV2 TGTGCCAGCACCCCCGGCTGGGGGGAGGTCGGCACTGAAGCTTTCTTT CASTPGWGEVGTEAFF
- TRBJ1-2 - TRBV7-9 TGTGCCAGCACCACCGGTGCGAGCGGCTACACCTTC CASTTGASGYTF
TRBD2 TRBJ2-2 - TRBV9 TGTGCCAGCAGCCCCATAGCGGGGGGGAACACCGGGGAGCTGTTTTTT CASSPIAGGNTGELFF
- TRBJ1-1 once TRBV11-2 TGTGCCAGCAGCTTAGTCTCAGTGGCGGGGGTGAACACTGAAGCTTTCTTT CASSLVSVAGVNTEAFF
- TRBJ2-5 once TRBV2 TGTGCCAGCAGTCAAGCTTTTAAGAGGGAGACCCAGTACTTC CASSQAFKRETQYF
TRBD1 TRBJ2-7 - TRBV5-4 TGTGCCAGCAGCAACCCGACGACAGGGGCCTGGGTTGAGCAGTACTTC CASSNPTTGAWVEQYF
- TRBJ1-1 once TRBV7-9 TGTGCCAGCAGCTTAGGGAGGGAAGAAAGGAAGACTGAAGCTTTCTTT CASSLGREERKTEAFF
- TRBJ1-6 - TRBV7-3 TGTGCCAGCAGCTTCGGCTCCTATAATTCACCCCTCCACTTT CASSFGSYNSPLHF
- TRBJ1-2 - TRBV18 TGTGCCAGCTCACCACTCGGGCCAGGGACTTATGGCTACACCTTC CASSPLGPGTYGYTF
TRBD1 TRBJ1-3 - TRBV15 TGTGCCACCAGCCCCCCGGGTGAGGGGGCTGTAGGAAACACCATATATTTT CATSPPGEGAVGNTIYF
- TRBJ1-1 - TRBV5-5 TGTGCCAGCAGCACCGACAAGTTGGGCACTGAAGCTTTCTTT CASSTDKLGTEAFF
TRBD1 TRBJ2-2 - TRBV19 TGTGCCAGTAGTATCCAGGGGGCCAACACCGGGGAGCTGTTTTTT CASSIQGANTGELFF
- TRBJ1-5 - TRBV19 TGTGCCAGTAGTTCCACGGGAGGACATAGCAATCAGCCCCAGCATTTT CASSSTGGHSNQPQHF
- TRBJ2-3 few TRBV6-2/TRBV6-3 TGTGCCAGCAGTTATAGGGGGGGGGCCACAGATACGCAGTATTTT CASSYRGGATDTQYF
- TRBJ1-4 few TRBV27 TGTGCCAGCCGCAGGGTAGCGGGTGAAAAACTGTTTTTT CASRRVAGEKLFF